This T cell receptor beta chain was found in a study of shared clonotypes between healthy human individuals. The protocol was immunoSEQ multiplex PCR, while the TCRdb copy is restricted to in-frame clones and leaves out a portion. This table has over 2,000,000 clones, around 95% appearing once. As defined, naive CD8 cells were CD45RO-negative and positively selected for CCR7, with terminally differentiated effector memory CD45RA+ cells excluded. This CDR3 contains 17 residues. V shed 0 bases and J 6 bases; nucleotides not matched to a gene: 9. CDR1 ENHRY and CDR2 SYGVKD come from the germline V gene.

This chain uses TRBV10-3 with TRBJ2-3; 10 bases are shared with TRBD2. The TCR comes from a man between 18 and 29 years old in good health. Some clones in this sample may be carry-over from other donors' samples. The sample taken for sequencing was naive CD8+ T cells from PBMCs. The DNA of the CDR3 is TGTGCCATCAGTGAGTCTATTGGGACGGGACTAGCGGATACGCAGTATTTT. The encoded protein is CAISESIGTGLADTQYF.